Shown below are 2 T cell receptor beta chains from a single sample sequenced in a study of cytomegalovirus exposure and HLA in healthy donors (dated by TCRdb to about 2017). Libraries were made using the immunoSEQ multiplex PCR assay. For the multiplex PCR, a mixture combining 60 forward primers for TCR Vbeta segments and 13 reverse primers for TCR Jbeta segments was used. Held by TCRdb, this immuneACCESS table contains in-frame sequences only and omits some clones. Under half of the omission traces to an unresolved V gene where checked; the cause of the rest is unknown. This sample holds 35,000 to 55,000 clones; approximately 77% were observed only once. The ten largest clones add up to 1.4% of the sample. Material for sequencing was PBMCs. The origin of the receptors is a young man in good health and CMV-seronegative.

The chain recombines TRBV30 with TRBJ1-3; no clear D. The CDR3 is 15 residues long. The germline V gene has CDR1 GTSNPN and CDR2 SVGIG (reference sequence). Deletions cut 1 base from V and 0 bases from J, with 10 bases between. CDR3 DNA: TGTGCCTGGAGTGCCTCACTTAACTCTGGAAACACCATATATTTT. Its translation is CAWSASLNSGNTIYF.

The CDR3 nucleotides are TGCGCCAGCAGCTCCGGACAGGGGGAAGAGACCCAGTACTTC. Translating it yields CASSSGQGEETQYF. The chain is built from TRBV5-1 and TRBJ2-5; TRBD1 matches 10 bases. The germline CDR1 and CDR2 sequences are SGHRS and YFSETQ. The CDR3 has 14 amino acids. With V trimmed by 3 bases and J by 3 bases, 2 bases remained unmatched. The whole variable domain, remainder taken from reference TRBV5-1 and TRBJ2-5, is KAGVTQTPRYLIKTRGQQVTLSCSPISGHRSVSWYQQTPGQGLQFLFEYFSETQRNKGNFPGRFSGRQFSNSRSEMNVSTLELGDSALYLCASSSGQGEETQYFGPGTRLLVL.